These 23 T cell receptor beta chains came from one sample sequenced in a study of T cell changes during pregnancy in multiple sclerosis. Repertoires were generated with immunoSEQ multiplex PCR, while TCRdb's copy carries only in-frame clones and drops some. The sample lists around 100,000 clones, roughly 90% occurring once. The source material was peripheral blood, sampled in the third trimester of pregnancy. Every receptor here comes from a female donor with multiple sclerosis, enrolled in a pregnancy study.

The rearrangement uses TRBV18 and TRBJ2-7, with 9 bases fitting TRBD2. CDR1 and CDR2 (germline): KGHSH, LQKENI. V was pared by 0 bases and J by 3 bases, with 6 bases of the junction left unmatched. CDR3 length: 16 amino acids. This chain's CDR3 is CASSPPTTSGRYEQYF. CDR3 nucleotides: TGTGCCAGCTCACCACCGACGACTAGCGGTCGCTACGAGCAGTACTTC.

The gene calls are TRBV10-3 and TRBJ2-7; 10 nucleotides agree with TRBD1. The CDR3 length is 14 residues. V lost 6 bases to trimming and J lost 6 bases; unmatched junction nucleotides: 8. Germline CDR1 ENHRY, CDR2 SYGVKD. The CDR3 reads CAIRPGDRGIEQYF. The DNA for the CDR3 is TGTGCCATCAGACCGGGGGACAGGGGCATCGAGCAGTACTTC.

The chain uses TRBV14 and TRBJ2-7; TRBD1 aligns across 7 bases. The CDR3 has 15 residues. V lost 4 bases and J lost 0; bases outside the gene matches: 6. The germline CDR1 and CDR2 sequences are SGHDN and FVKESK. The CDR3 DNA reads as TGTGCCAGCAGCCTAGAACAGGGGTTCTCCTACGAGCAGTACTTC. This gives the protein CASSLEQGFSYEQYF.

The chain combines TRBV6-5 with TRBJ1-5, with a possible D match to TRBD1 (6 bases). Germline V gives CDR1 MNHEY, CDR2 SVGAGI. The CDR3 totals 15 residues. V lost 5 bases and J lost 2, with 13 bases in between. CDR3 in DNA: TGTGCCAGCAGTCCGAGGACAGAGCGCAATCAGCCCCAGCATTTT. Amino acid sequence: CASSPRTERNQPQHF.

This chain uses TRBV25-1 with TRBJ2-2, with TRBD2 matching 10 bases. The CDR3 contains 17 residues. Germline assignment: CDR1 MGHDK and CDR2 SYGVNS. The J segment lost 5 bases and the V segment lost 4 bases, leaving 10 bases of the junction unmatched. Here the CDR3 reads CASSVSGRAGGTGELFF. DNA for the CDR3: TGTGCCAGCAGTGTGAGCGGGAGGGCCGGGGGTACCGGGGAGCTGTTTTTT.

This clone was detected only once. CDR3 in amino acids: CASSSTGLYYQPQHF. The CDR3 bases are TGTGCCAGCAGTAGTACAGGGTTGTATTATCAGCCCCAGCATTTT. The V and J genes are TRBV27 and TRBJ1-5; D is perhaps TRBD1 (6 bases). The CDR3 length is 15 residues. Germline values: CDR1 MNHEY, CDR2 SMNVEV (reference sequence). Trimming left V 5 bases short and J 5 bases short, with 16 bases between.

This chain connects TRBV7-3 to TRBJ2-1; TRBD2 matches 9 bases. The germline V gene has CDR1 SGHTA and CDR2 FQGTGA. The trim removed 1 base at V and 8 bases at J, leaving 9 bases unmatched. This CDR3 has 16 amino acids. The CDR3 here is CASSLNEAGGPYEQFF. The DNA of the CDR3 is TGTGCCAGCAGCTTAAACGAGGCGGGGGGGCCTTATGAGCAGTTCTTC.

This clone was counted a single time. The chain carries TRBV4-1 and TRBJ1-3; a possible D gene is TRBD1 (6 bases). Trimming shortened V by 3 bases and J by 1 base, and 10 bases separated the two germline ends. From germline, CDR1 is MGHRA and CDR2 YSYEKL. This CDR3 comprises 15 residues. CDR3 sequence (DNA): TGCGCCAGCAGCCAGCTACAGGGATCTGGAAACACCATATATTTT. Amino acids: CASSQLQGSGNTIYF.

This chain connects TRBV5-1 to TRBJ2-7; TRBD2 matches 10 bases. The V gene's germline CDR1 is SGHRS and CDR2 YFSETQ. CDR3 length: 14 amino acids. The J segment lost 3 bases and the V segment lost 5 bases, leaving 5 bases of the junction unmatched. CDR3 amino acids: CASRASGSDYEQYF. The CDR3 DNA sequence: TGCGCCAGCAGGGCTAGCGGGAGCGACTACGAGCAGTACTTC.

V gene TRBV10-3 combines with J gene TRBJ1-1; maybe TRBD1 (6 bases). Trimming pared 11 bases from V and 0 bases from J, leaving 13 bases between. The length of the CDR3 is 13 residues. Per the germline V gene, CDR1 is ENHRY and CDR2 is SYGVKD. CDR3 protein: CALSGALNTEAFF. In nucleotides, the CDR3 is TGTGCCTTATCAGGGGCACTGAACACTGAAGCTTTCTTT.

V usage is TRBV18 and J usage is TRBJ2-5, with D perhaps matching TRBD1 (5 bases). Trimming shortened V by 5 bases and J by 6 bases, and 19 bases separated the two germline ends. This CDR3 region has 15 residues. CDR1 is KGHSH, CDR2 LQKENI, per germline. CDR3: CASSDSPVQGKTQYF. The CDR3 bases are TGTGCCAGCTCAGACAGTCCCGTGCAGGGAAAGACCCAGTACTTC.

The chain couples TRBV30 to TRBJ2-3; D is possibly TRBD2 (5 bases). This CDR3 is 13 amino acids long. The V gene lost 0 bases and the J gene lost 2 bases, with 6 bases spanning the gap. Germline loops: CDR1 GTSNPN, CDR2 SVGIG (reference sequence). The CDR3 nucleotides read TGTGCCTGGAGTGTACTAGTCACAGATACGCAGTATTTT. It is translated as CAWSVLVTDTQYF.

This clone was seen only once. The chain couples TRBV7-2 to TRBJ2-5; TRBD2 matches 15 bases. The junction had 13 bases not matched to a gene; V was cut back by 5 bases and J by 6 bases. Germline loops: CDR1 SGHTA, CDR2 FQGNSA. This CDR3 comprises 18 residues. The CDR3 coding sequence is TGTGCCAGCAGCGCTAAACCGGGACTAGCGGGAGGTCGAAAGACCCAGTACTTC. As protein: CASSAKPGLAGGRKTQYF.

The J gene is TRBJ2-3, the V gene TRBV5-1; TRBD2 matches 8 bases. With V trimmed by 2 bases and J by 4 bases, 15 bases remained unmatched. Germline V gene data show CDR1 as SGHRS and CDR2 as YFSETQ. CDR3 length: 18 amino acids. Written as DNA, the CDR3 is TGCGCCAGCAGCTTAGGACTCGGGGCCGGGGGGGCCCCAGATACGCAGTATTTT. Its protein product is CASSLGLGAGGAPDTQYF.

This clone is a singleton in its sample. The CDR3 bases are TGTGCCAGCAGCTCGACTAGCGGGGAAACCTACGAGCAGTACTTC. The encoded protein is CASSSTSGETYEQYF. The chain employs TRBV7-2 and TRBJ2-7, with 11 bases fitting TRBD2. Looked up from germline, CDR1 is SGHTA and CDR2 is FQGNSA. CDR3 length equals 15 residues. The ends lost 4 bases at V and 2 bases at J; junction bases unmatched: 4.

CDR3 protein: CASSLALAGVLNEQFF. CDR3 sequence (DNA): TGCGCCAGCAGCTTGGCGCTAGCGGGGGTACTTAATGAGCAGTTCTTC. The genes are TRBV5-1 and TRBJ2-1; 10 nucleotides agree with TRBD2. Germline V gene sequence: CDR1 SGHRS, CDR2 YFSETQ. V lost 0 bases to trimming and J lost 7 bases; unmatched junction nucleotides: 7. This CDR3 contains 16 residues. The whole variable domain, remainder taken from reference TRBV5-1 and TRBJ2-1, is KAGVTQTPRYLIKTRGQQVTLSCSPISGHRSVSWYQQTPGQGLQFLFEYFSETQRNKGNFPGRFSGRQFSNSRSEMNVSTLELGDSALYLCASSLALAGVLNEQFFGPGTRLTVL.

The genes are TRBV27 and TRBJ1-2; 8 nucleotides align to TRBD1. The germline CDR1 and CDR2 sequences are MNHEY and SMNVEV (reference sequence). V lost 5 bases, J lost 4 bases, and 12 bases stayed unmatched. The CDR3 extends over 16 amino acids. CDR3 nucleotide sequence: TGTGCCAGCAGTAACAAATGGACAGGGTCGATCTATGGCTACACCTTC. Protein sequence: CASSNKWTGSIYGYTF.

The chain is built from TRBV6-1 and TRBJ2-3; 7 bases are a match to TRBD2. The V and J ends lost 6 bases and 3 bases, in that order; junction bases with no gene match: 6. The CDR3 loop spans 14 amino acids. The germline CDR1 and CDR2 sequences are MNHNS and SASEGT. CDR3 region: CASRPPGGTDTQYF. The CDR3 DNA is TGTGCCAGCAGGCCGCCGGGGGGAACAGATACGCAGTATTTT.

The CDR3 DNA is TGTGCCACAGGGGGCGGGCCGTCTAACACCGGGGAGCTGTTTTTT. Its translation: CATGGGPSNTGELFF. This chain links TRBV19 with TRBJ2-2, with 8 bases aligning to TRBD1. Germline CDR1 is LNHDA and CDR2 is SQIVND (reference sequence). V trimming: 10 bases; J trimming: 2 bases; junction bases outside the gene matches: 9. CDR3 length: 15 residues.

The CDR3: CASRVDRVETQYF. The CDR3 nucleotides are TGTGCCAGCAGGGTGGACAGGGTAGAGACCCAGTACTTC. The chain links TRBV2 to TRBJ2-5; 8 bases line up with TRBD1. Looked up from germline, CDR1 is SNHLY and CDR2 is FYNNEI. V was pared by 6 bases and J by 4 bases, with 4 bases of the junction left unmatched. The CDR3 has 13 residues.

J is TRBJ2-5 and V is TRBV9, with TRBD2 matching over 7 bases. Germline values: CDR1 SGDLS, CDR2 YYNGEE. V was pared by 2 bases and J by 5 bases, with 6 bases of the junction left unmatched. CDR3 size: 14 residues. Here the CDR3 DNA reads TGTGCCAGCAGCGTCCGTAGCGGGTTGGAGACCCAGTACTTC. It yields the protein CASSVRSGLETQYF.

The chain uses TRBV5-6 and TRBJ2-1; tentatively, D is TRBD2 (6 bases). With 1 base removed from V and 4 bases from J, the gap between germline ends came to 24 bases. Germline-derived CDR1 and CDR2 are SGHDT and YYEEEE. The CDR3 has 19 amino acids. CDR3 region: CASSLRRELVAEFYNEQFF. The CDR3 DNA follows: TGTGCCAGCAGCTTGCGAAGGGAGCTTGTAGCGGAATTTTACAATGAGCAGTTCTTC.

The rearrangement joins TRBV5-6 to TRBJ2-2; 7 bases match TRBD1. This CDR3 comprises 16 residues. Looked up from germline, CDR1 is SGHDT and CDR2 is YYEEEE. V was clipped by 1 base and J by 3 bases; unmatched bases: 6. Here the CDR3 DNA reads TGTGCCAGCAGCTTGTTACAGGGGTCGCACACCGGGGAGCTGTTTTTT. As protein: CASSLLQGSHTGELFF.